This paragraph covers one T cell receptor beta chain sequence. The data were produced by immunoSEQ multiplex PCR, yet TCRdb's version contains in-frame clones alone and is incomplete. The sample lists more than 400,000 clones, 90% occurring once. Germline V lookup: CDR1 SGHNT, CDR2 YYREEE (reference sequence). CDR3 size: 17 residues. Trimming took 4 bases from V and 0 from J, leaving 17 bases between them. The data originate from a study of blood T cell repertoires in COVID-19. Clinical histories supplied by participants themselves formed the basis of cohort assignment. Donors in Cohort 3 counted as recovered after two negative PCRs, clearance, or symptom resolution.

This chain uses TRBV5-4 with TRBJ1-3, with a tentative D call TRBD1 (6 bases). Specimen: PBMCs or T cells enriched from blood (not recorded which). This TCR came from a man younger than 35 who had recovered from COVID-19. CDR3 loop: CASSLTFGTSSGNTIYF. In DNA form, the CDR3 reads TGTGCCAGCAGCCTTACCTTCGGGACAAGCTCTGGAAACACCATATATTTT.